This T cell receptor beta chain was profiled in a study of CD8+CD57+ T cells in acquired aplastic anemia. Regarding this clonotype: Its antigen remains unknown. Compared with germline, one end of the junction differs, possibly owing to a read error.

Study observations and caveats: Patients showed no significant difference from controls in CD8+ Simpson's diversity.

Genomic DNA constituted the template upon which TCR beta VDJ and CDR3 profiling was performed. TCRdb re-analysed the reads in MiXCR, keeping a single row per CDR3 protein. Altogether about 150,000 distinct CDR3 sequences are present, around 52% being singletons, with the ten largest covering roughly 30%. Patients who underwent sequencing had shown CD8+CD57+ cell expansion by flow cytometry. There are 13 residues in the CDR3. CDR1 is SEHNR, CDR2 FQNEAQ, per germline (reference sequence). This receptor was taken from a human donor with aplastic anemia. The chain couples TRBV7-9 to TRBJ2-5; D gene uncertain. Material: sorted CD4+, CD8+, or CD8+CD57+ T cells (not recorded which) from PBMCs. CDR3 bases: TGTGCTAGCAGCTTATACCGGCAAGAGACCCAGTACTTC. It encodes CASSLYRQETQYF.